This T cell receptor beta chain was profiled in a study of beta chain features in type 1 diabetes. The study's findings and limits: Patients with type 1 diabetes showed fewer VDJ junction insertions and more deletions.

Every bit of the isolated RNA underwent reverse transcription, so sequencing read expressed TCRB transcripts. Only in-frame clones appear in the TCRdb table, and some are missing; sequencing was by immunoSEQ multiplex PCR. The sample shows more than 350,000 clones, 10% to 12% of them seen only once. This clone has more than one count but fewer than ten. Its target is not known. The germline V gene encodes CDR1 SGHRS and CDR2 YFSETQ. The CDR3 runs 15 residues. V was trimmed by 0 bases and J by 3 bases, leaving 10 bases between them. Sample: naive CD4+ T cells from blood. This receptor was taken from a young woman in good health. The gene calls are TRBV5-1 and TRBJ2-1; D is perhaps TRBD1 or TRBD2 (5 bases each). DNA of the CDR3: TGCGCCAGCAGCTTGGTAGGGACCAACTACAATGAGCAGTTCTTC. Translation: CASSLVGTNYNEQFF.